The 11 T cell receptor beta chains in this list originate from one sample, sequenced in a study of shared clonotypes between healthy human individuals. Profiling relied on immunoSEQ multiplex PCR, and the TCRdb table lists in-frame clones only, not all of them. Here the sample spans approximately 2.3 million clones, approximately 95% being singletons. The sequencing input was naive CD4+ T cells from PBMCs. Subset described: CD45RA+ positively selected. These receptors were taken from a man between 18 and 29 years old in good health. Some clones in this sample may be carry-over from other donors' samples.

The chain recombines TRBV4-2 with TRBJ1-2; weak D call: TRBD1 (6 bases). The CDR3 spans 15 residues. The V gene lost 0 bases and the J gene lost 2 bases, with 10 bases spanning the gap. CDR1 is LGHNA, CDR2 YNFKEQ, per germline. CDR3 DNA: TGTGCCAGCAGCCAAGATCTGGACAGCAACTATGGCTACACCTTC. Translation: CASSQDLDSNYGYTF.

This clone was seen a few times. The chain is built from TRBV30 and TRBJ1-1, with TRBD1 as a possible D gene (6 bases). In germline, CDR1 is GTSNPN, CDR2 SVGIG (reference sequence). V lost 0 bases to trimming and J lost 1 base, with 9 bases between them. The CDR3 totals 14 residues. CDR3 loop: CAWSVEGGNTEAFF. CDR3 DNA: TGTGCCTGGAGTGTGGAGGGGGGGAACACTGAAGCTTTCTTT.

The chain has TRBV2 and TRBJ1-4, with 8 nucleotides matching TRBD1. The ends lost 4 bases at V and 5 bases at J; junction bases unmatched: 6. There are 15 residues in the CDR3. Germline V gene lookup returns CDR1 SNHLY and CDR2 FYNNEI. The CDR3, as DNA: TGTGCCAGCAGTGCGGGACAGGTTCTCAATGAAAAACTGTTTTTT. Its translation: CASSAGQVLNEKLFF.

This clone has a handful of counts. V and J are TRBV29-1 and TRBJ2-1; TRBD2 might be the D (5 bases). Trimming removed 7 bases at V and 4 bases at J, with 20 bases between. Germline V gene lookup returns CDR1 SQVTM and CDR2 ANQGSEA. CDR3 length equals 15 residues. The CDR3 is CSAPVQSTSYNEQFF. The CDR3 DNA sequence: TGCAGCGCACCAGTGCAGTCAACTAGTTACAATGAGCAGTTCTTC.

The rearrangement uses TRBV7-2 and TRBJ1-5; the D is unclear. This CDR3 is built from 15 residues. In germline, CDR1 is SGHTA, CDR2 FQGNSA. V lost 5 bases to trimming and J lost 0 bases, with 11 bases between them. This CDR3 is CASSPGLTSNQPQHF. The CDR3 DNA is TGTGCCAGCAGCCCTGGACTGACTAGCAATCAGCCCCAGCATTTT.

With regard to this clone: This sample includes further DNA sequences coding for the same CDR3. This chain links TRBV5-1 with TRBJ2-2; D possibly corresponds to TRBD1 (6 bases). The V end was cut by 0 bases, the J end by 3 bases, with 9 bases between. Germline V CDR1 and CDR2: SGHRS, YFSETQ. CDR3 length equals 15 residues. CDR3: CASSLGQEYTGELFF. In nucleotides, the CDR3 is TGCGCCAGCAGCTTGGGACAGGAGTACACCGGGGAGCTGTTTTTT. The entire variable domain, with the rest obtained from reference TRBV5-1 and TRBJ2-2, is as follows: KAGVTQTPRYLIKTRGQQVTLSCSPISGHRSVSWYQQTPGQGLQFLFEYFSETQRNKGNFPGRFSGRQFSNSRSEMNVSTLELGDSALYLCASSLGQEYTGELFFGEGSRLTVL.

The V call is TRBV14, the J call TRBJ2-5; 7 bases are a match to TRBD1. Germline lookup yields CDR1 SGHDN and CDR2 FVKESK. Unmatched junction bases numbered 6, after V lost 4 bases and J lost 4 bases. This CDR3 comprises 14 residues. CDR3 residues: CASSPNYRGETQYF. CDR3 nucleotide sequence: TGTGCCAGCAGCCCAAACTACAGGGGAGAGACCCAGTACTTC. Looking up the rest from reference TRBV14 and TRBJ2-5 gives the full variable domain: EAGVTQFPSHSVIEKGQTVTLRCDPISGHDNLYWYRRVMGKEIKFLLHFVKESKQDESGMPNNRFLAERTGGTYSTLKVQPAELEDSGVYFCASSPNYRGETQYFGPGTRLLVL.

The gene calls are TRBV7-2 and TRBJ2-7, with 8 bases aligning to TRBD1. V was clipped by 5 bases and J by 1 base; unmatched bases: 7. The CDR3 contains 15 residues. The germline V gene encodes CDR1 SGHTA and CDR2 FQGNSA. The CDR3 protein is CASSLSDRGSYEQYF. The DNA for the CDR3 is TGTGCCAGCAGCCTATCCGACAGGGGATCCTACGAGCAGTACTTC. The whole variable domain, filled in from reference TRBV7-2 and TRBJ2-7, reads GAGVSQSPSNKVTEKGKDVELRCDPISGHTALYWYRQSLGQGLEFLIYFQGNSAPDKSGLPSDRFSAERTGGSVSTLTIQRTQQEDSAVYLCASSLSDRGSYEQYFGPGTRLTVT.

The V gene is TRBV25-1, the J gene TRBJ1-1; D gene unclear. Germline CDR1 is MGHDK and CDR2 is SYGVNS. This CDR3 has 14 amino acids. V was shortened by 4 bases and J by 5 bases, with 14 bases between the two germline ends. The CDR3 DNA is TGTGCCAGCAGTGCCCCTTATGGGCGGACTGAAGCTTTCTTT. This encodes CASSAPYGRTEAFF.

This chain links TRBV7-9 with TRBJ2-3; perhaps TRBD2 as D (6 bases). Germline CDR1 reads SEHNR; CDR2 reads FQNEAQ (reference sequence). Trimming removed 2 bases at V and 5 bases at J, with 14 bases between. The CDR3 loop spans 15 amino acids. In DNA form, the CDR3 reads TGTGCCAGCAGCTTACCCTTTCGGCGGGGAGATACGCAGTATTTT. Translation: CASSLPFRRGDTQYF.

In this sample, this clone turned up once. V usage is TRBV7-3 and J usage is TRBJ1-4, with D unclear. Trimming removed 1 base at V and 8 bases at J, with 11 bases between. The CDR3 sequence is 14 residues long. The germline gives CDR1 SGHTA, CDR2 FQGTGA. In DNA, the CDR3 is TGTGCCAGCAGCTTAAGGGGAGAGTGGGAAAAACTGTTTTTT. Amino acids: CASSLRGEWEKLFF.